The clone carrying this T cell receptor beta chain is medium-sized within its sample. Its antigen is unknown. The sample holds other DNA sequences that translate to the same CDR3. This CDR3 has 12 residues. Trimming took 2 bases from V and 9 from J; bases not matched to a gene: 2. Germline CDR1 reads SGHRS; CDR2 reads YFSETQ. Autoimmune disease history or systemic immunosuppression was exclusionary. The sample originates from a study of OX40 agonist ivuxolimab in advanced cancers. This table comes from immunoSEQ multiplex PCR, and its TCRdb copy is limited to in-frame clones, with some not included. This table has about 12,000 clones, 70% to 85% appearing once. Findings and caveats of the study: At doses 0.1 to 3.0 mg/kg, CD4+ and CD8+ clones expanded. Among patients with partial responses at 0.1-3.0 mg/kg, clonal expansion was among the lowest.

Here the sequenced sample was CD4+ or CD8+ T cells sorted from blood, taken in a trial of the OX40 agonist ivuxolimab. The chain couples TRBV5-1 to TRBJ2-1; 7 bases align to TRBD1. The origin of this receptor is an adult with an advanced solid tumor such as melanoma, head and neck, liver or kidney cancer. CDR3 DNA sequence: TGCGCCAGCAGCTTTTCAGGGGGTGAGCAGTTCTTC. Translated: CASSFSGGEQFF.